The 30 T cell receptor beta chains below all came from one sample that was sequenced in a study of post-analysis software for immune sequencing data (dated by TCRdb to the mid-2010s). The library came from PCR. The sample was run on an Illumina HiSeq 2500. To reduce PCR and sequencing biases, unique molecular identifiers were built into the TCR beta cDNA libraries. TCRdb itself trimmed the public reads at Q25 with fastp, ran MiXCR and retained productive beta chains. All rows with the same CDR3 protein become a single entry with the most common DNA and genes. Recorded for this sample are roughly 150,000 distinct CDR3 sequences; 35% to 40% of them occurred a single time. The ten largest clonotypes hold 25% to 35% of the sample. This specimen's time point label, per the study, means: second blood draw from one MS patient after hematopoietic stem cell transplantation. The material was blood, obtained after autologous hematopoietic stem cell transplantation. The receptors shown here come from a girl under 18 with multiple sclerosis. Donor details come from another sample of the same person, matched by shared clones.

Turning to this clonotype: At one end the junction does not follow the germline gene, possibly because of a read error. The rearrangement links TRBV6-4 to TRBJ1-1; tentative D call: TRBD1 (5 bases). The germline CDR1 and CDR2 sequences are MRHNA and SNTAGT. The CDR3 sequence is 15 residues long. DNA of the CDR3: TGTGCCAGCAGTCCCGGGACGGACAAGAACACTGGAGCTTTCTTT. It specifies CASSPGTDKNTGAFF.

This clonotype was observed a handful of times. The chain carries TRBV12-3 or TRBV12-4 and TRBJ1-6, with no clear D. Deletions cut 6 bases from V and 5 bases from J, with 11 bases between. The CDR3 consists of 14 residues. CDR3 loop: CASRSGGNNSPLHF. In DNA form, the CDR3 reads TGTGCCAGCAGATCGGGAGGGAATAATTCACCCCTCCACTTT.

This clonotype was counted once. The J gene is TRBJ2-5, the V gene TRBV7-6; 7 bases line up with TRBD1. Per germline, CDR1 SGHVS and CDR2 FNYEAQ. The V and J ends lost 5 bases and 1 base, in that order; junction bases with no gene match: 10. The CDR3 has 16 amino acids. The CDR3 bases are TGTGCCAGCAGCATAACAGGGGTCCGAGTCCAAGAGACCCAGTACTTC. Its translation: CASSITGVRVQETQYF.

This clonotype was detected ten times or more. The chain has TRBV7-2 and TRBJ1-2; D is undetermined. The length of the CDR3 is 14 residues. V was shortened by 1 base and J by 1 base, with 7 bases between the two germline ends. CDR1 is SGHTA and CDR2 is FQGNSA in the germline V gene. In nucleotides, the CDR3 is TGTGCCAGCAGCTTAGAGGGCAGTAACTATGGCTACACCTTC. Its protein is CASSLEGSNYGYTF.

J is TRBJ2-5 and V is TRBV6-2 or TRBV6-3, with TRBD1 as a possible D gene (5 bases). The CDR3 covers 16 residues. Trimming pared 7 bases from V and 1 base from J, leaving 19 bases between. CDR1 and CDR2 from the germline V gene are MNHEY and SVGEGT. CDR3 loop: CASTQNRRAFQETQYF. The CDR3 DNA reads as TGTGCCAGCACCCAAAACCGCAGGGCCTTCCAAGAGACCCAGTACTTC.

This clonotype was picked up many times. The chain combines TRBV5-6 with TRBJ1-6; D uncertain. CDR1 and CDR2 from the germline V gene are SGHDT and YYEEEE. V dropped 4 bases and J dropped 8 bases, with 19 bases sitting between them. There are 16 residues in the CDR3. The CDR3 coding sequence is TGTGCCAGCAGCATCGAAGGCCCCGCCTTTGATTCACCCCTCCACTTT. It translates to CASSIEGPAFDSPLHF.

The table lists this clonotype with many counts. The gene calls are TRBV5-4 and TRBJ2-1, with D possibly being TRBD1 (5 bases). Germline V gene lookup returns CDR1 SGHNT and CDR2 YYREEE (reference sequence). V dropped 4 bases and J dropped 6 bases, with 11 bases sitting between them. CDR3 length: 13 amino acids. This chain's CDR3 is CASSGWGGNEQFF. DNA of the CDR3: TGTGCCAGCAGCGGGTGGGGCGGCAATGAGCAGTTCTTC.

The count of this clonotype is one. This chain joins TRBV6-1 and TRBJ2-7, with D uncertain. The CDR3 spans 14 residues. Trimming stripped 2 bases from V and 6 bases from J, with 14 bases between. In germline, CDR1 is MNHNS, CDR2 SASEGT. CDR3 bases: TGTGCCAGCAGTGAATTGGACCGCCCGGGCGAGCAGTACTTC. It specifies CASSELDRPGEQYF.

This clonotype was found many times. CDR3 protein: CASSRTQTVQAFF. As DNA, the CDR3 is TGTGCCAGCAGCCGAACTCAGACGGTGCAAGCTTTCTTT. This rearrangement joins TRBV11-2 to TRBJ1-1; unclear D gene. With 5 bases removed from V and 9 bases from J, the gap between germline ends came to 16 bases. CDR3 length equals 13 residues. In germline, CDR1 is SGHAT, CDR2 FQNNGV.

This clonotype was found a few times. The chain combines TRBV5-5 with TRBJ2-5, with TRBD1 as a possible D gene (5 bases). The V gene's germline CDR1 is SGHKS and CDR2 YYEKEE (reference sequence). V was pared by 7 bases and J by 5 bases, with 9 bases between. The CDR3 runs 11 residues. CDR3 region: CASQGYETQYF. In nucleotides, the CDR3 is TGTGCCAGCCAGGGATACGAGACCCAGTACTTC.

The rearrangement links TRBV7-9 to TRBJ2-7, with 7 positions matching TRBD2. CDR1 and CDR2 (germline): SEHNR, FQNEAQ (reference sequence). Unmatched junction bases numbered 3, after V lost 5 bases and J lost 2 bases. There are 13 residues in the CDR3. The CDR3 is CASSQAGAYEQYF. In DNA, the CDR3 is TGTGCCAGCAGCCAGGCGGGAGCCTACGAGCAGTACTTC.

The chain has TRBV25-1 and TRBJ2-5; D is ambiguous. Germline V gene sequence: CDR1 MGHDK, CDR2 SYGVNS. The ends were cut back, 1 base at V and 3 bases at J, with 15 bases in the middle. This CDR3 contains 16 residues. The CDR3 bases are TGTGCCAGCAGTGAATCCCCCCCAGGAGAGAAAGAGACCCAGTACTTC. It is translated as CASSESPPGEKETQYF. Combining the CDR3 with reference TRBV25-1 and TRBJ2-5 gives the whole variable domain EADIYQTPRYLVIGTGKKITLECSQTMGHDKMYWYQQDPGMELHLIHYSYGVNSTEKGDLSSESTVSRIRTEHFPLTLESARPSHTSQYLCASSESPPGEKETQYFGPGTRLLVL.

The chain has TRBV7-9 and TRBJ2-5, with D perhaps assigned TRBD1 or TRBD2 (6 bases each). V lost 7 bases to trimming and J lost 1 base, with 16 bases between them. There are 15 residues in the CDR3. The germline gives CDR1 SEHNR, CDR2 FQNEAQ (reference sequence). The CDR3 sequence: CASIDPGAGQETQYF. The CDR3 DNA is TGTGCCAGCATCGATCCGGGGGCTGGCCAAGAGACCCAGTACTTC.

This sequence joins TRBV7-9 and TRBJ2-3; D is unclear. Germline lookup yields CDR1 SEHNR and CDR2 FQNEAQ (reference sequence). The CDR3 sequence is 15 residues long. The V and J ends lost 1 base and 3 bases respectively, with 11 bases between them. CDR3 region: CASSLEGGPTDTQYF. As DNA, the CDR3 is TGTGCCAGCAGCTTAGAGGGCGGACCGACAGATACGCAGTATTTT.

The chain links TRBV27 to TRBJ2-3, with a possible D match to TRBD2 (7 bases). Germline lookup yields CDR1 MNHEY and CDR2 SMNVEV (reference sequence). The CDR3 sequence is 14 residues long. The V end was cut by 7 bases, the J end by 14 bases, with 25 bases between. In nucleotides, the CDR3 is TGTGCCAGCAAACCGCAAGGGGGAGGGCCCCCCCGGTATTTT. Residues: CASKPQGGGPPRYF.

This clonotype came up many times. The rearrangement links TRBV7-2 to TRBJ2-4; TRBD1 agrees at 10 bases. Trimming removed 6 bases from V and 11 bases from J; junction bases left unmatched: 10. Germline CDR1 and CDR2: SGHTA and FQGNSA. The CDR3 spans 14 residues. CDR3 coding DNA: TGTGCCAGCAGTTACAACCGGGGGACAGGGGTTCAGTACTTC. Translating it yields CASSYNRGTGVQYF.

This clonotype was seen only once. This sequence joins TRBV6-6 and TRBJ1-5; TRBD1 matches at 9 bases. V trimming: 5 bases; J trimming: 4 bases; junction bases outside the gene matches: 3. This CDR3 has 14 amino acids. Germline lookup yields CDR1 MNHNY and CDR2 SVGAGI (reference sequence). CDR3 in DNA: TGTGCCAGCAGTGCCGACAGGGGGAATCAGCCCCAGCATTTT. Its translation: CASSADRGNQPQHF.

This sequence joins TRBV15 and TRBJ2-7; the D is unclear. Trimming left V 0 bases short and J 4 bases short, with 4 bases between. The CDR3 extends over 12 amino acids. The germline V gene encodes CDR1 LNHNV and CDR2 YYDKDF (reference sequence). CDR3 in DNA: TGTGCCACCAGCAGAGACCGGTACGAGCAGTACTTC. Residues: CATSRDRYEQYF.

This clonotype occurred a few times. The chain recombines TRBV28 with TRBJ1-5, with 8 bases aligning to TRBD1. Germline CDR1 reads MDHEN; CDR2 reads SYDVKM. The trim removed 3 bases at V and 6 bases at J, leaving 7 bases unmatched. The CDR3 consists of 15 residues. CDR3 DNA sequence: TGTGCCAGCAGTTTTGAACAGGGGGTAGGTCAGCCCCAGCATTTT. It is translated as CASSFEQGVGQPQHF.

This clonotype was counted only a few times. The chain has TRBV7-9 and TRBJ2-1; D call uncertain. Per germline, CDR1 SEHNR and CDR2 FQNEAQ (reference sequence). The CDR3 covers 13 residues. Deletions cut 5 bases from V and 6 bases from J, with 11 bases between. CDR3 bases: TGTGCCAGCAGCCCACTTGACTCCAATGAGCAGTTCTTC. It translates to CASSPLDSNEQFF.

The table lists this clonotype with a few counts. This chain connects TRBV9 to TRBJ1-4, with D unresolved. CDR3 length: 17 residues. V was pared by 0 bases and J by 8 bases, with 20 bases between. Per germline, CDR1 SGDLS and CDR2 YYNGEE. The CDR3 protein is CASSVGLSGRTREKLFF. The CDR3, as DNA: TGTGCCAGCAGCGTAGGTCTCAGTGGCAGGACTCGGGAAAAACTGTTTTTT.

The CDR3 nucleotides read TGTGCCAGCAGTGAATCGGTCGACAGGGGGCCCGAGCAGTACTTC. Protein: CASSESVDRGPEQYF. The gene calls are TRBV25-1 and TRBJ2-7; TRBD1 aligns across 10 bases. The CDR3 is 15 amino acids. Unmatched junction bases numbered 6, after V lost 1 base and J lost 6 bases. The V gene's germline CDR1 is MGHDK and CDR2 SYGVNS.

DNA for the CDR3: TGTGCCAGCAGCTTAGGGATGGTTTTGTGGGGTAACAATCAGCCCCAGCATTTT. Residues: CASSLGMVLWGNNQPQHF. The V gene is TRBV7-8, the J gene TRBJ1-5; no clear D. Germline V gene lookup returns CDR1 SGHVS and CDR2 FQNEAQ. This CDR3 contains 18 residues. Trimming cost V 1 base and J 3 bases, with 19 bases left between them.

This clonotype was found a few times. The CDR3 sequence is CASSLQGARGSPLHF. The DNA of the CDR3 is TGTGCCAGCAGTTTACAGGGGGCAAGAGGTTCACCCCTCCACTTT. V usage is TRBV12-3 or TRBV12-4 and J usage is TRBJ1-6, with 8 bases matching TRBD1. The CDR3 consists of 15 residues. V gave up 2 bases and J gave up 9 bases; unmatched junction bases: 6.

The DNA for the CDR3 is TGTGCCAGCAGTTACAGATCCACAGATACGCAGTATTTT. The encoded protein is CASSYRSTDTQYF. V and J are TRBV6-2 or TRBV6-3 and TRBJ2-3; no definite D call. The CDR3 covers 13 residues. V was trimmed by 2 bases and J by 2 bases, leaving 5 bases between them. Germline V CDR1 and CDR2: MNHEY, SVGEGT.

The J gene is TRBJ2-5, the V gene TRBV25-1; D not resolved. V shed 1 base and J shed 2 bases, with 5 bases lying between them. The germline gives CDR1 MGHDK, CDR2 SYGVNS. This CDR3 is 13 amino acids long. The CDR3 bases are TGTGCCAGCAGTGAATTGAATCAAGAGACCCAGTACTTC. Translation: CASSELNQETQYF.

The chain employs TRBV5-1 and TRBJ2-1; the match to TRBD2 covers 8 bases. The CDR3 contains 16 residues. CDR1 and CDR2 from the germline V gene are SGHRS and YFSETQ. The junction had 5 bases not matched to a gene; V was cut back by 1 base and J by 2 bases. The CDR3 DNA sequence: TGCGCCAGCAGCTTGTGGCCGGGAGGGCCCTACAATGAGCAGTTCTTC. It codes for CASSLWPGGPYNEQFF.

This chain links TRBV6-5 with TRBJ2-1; the D is unclear. The CDR3 spans 11 residues. The ends were cut back, 0 bases at V and 10 bases at J, with 4 bases in the middle. The V gene's germline CDR1 is MNHEY and CDR2 SVGAGI. The CDR3 spells CASSYSEEQFF. CDR3 in DNA: TGTGCCAGCAGTTACTCAGAAGAGCAGTTCTTC.

The chain links TRBV18 to TRBJ1-2; no clear D. This CDR3 is 15 amino acids long. The V and J ends lost 0 bases and 5 bases respectively, with 13 bases between them. Germline V CDR1 and CDR2: KGHSH, LQKENI. CDR3 nucleotide sequence: TGTGCCAGCTCACCACCGCGCGAGGGATTTTATGGCTACACCTTC. As protein: CASSPPREGFYGYTF.

This clonotype has ten or more counts. V usage is TRBV4-3 and J usage is TRBJ2-5; no clear D. CDR3 size: 13 residues. Between the trimmed V and J ends, which lost 4 bases and 5 bases, there was a span of 11 bases. In germline, CDR1 is LGHNA, CDR2 YSLEER. Here the CDR3 DNA reads TGCGCCAGCAGCCGAACGGTTCGGGAGACCCAGTACTTC. It codes for CASSRTVRETQYF.